The rows below give T cell receptor beta chains drawn from one sample of a study of blood T cell repertoires in COVID-19. This table comes from immunoSEQ multiplex PCR, and its TCRdb copy is limited to in-frame clones, with some not included. The table records about 320,000 clones, under 95% of them present only once. The sequenced sample consisted of PBMCs or T cells enriched from blood (not recorded which). All receptors derive from a man between 60 and 75 years old who had recovered from COVID-19. Each CDR3 is given with its conserved first and last residue. The order of the fields is D gene, V gene, J gene, clone size, CDR3 protein, CDR3 DNA. The D gene is left open where the match is weak. Size is omitted from some rows. Given values are once, few, many or a class for expanded clones.

NA	TRBV2	TRBJ2-7	NA	CASSGRYYEQYF	TGTGCCAGCAGTGGTAGATACTACGAGCAGTACTTC
TRBD1	TRBV10-3	TRBJ2-3	NA	CATLGQGGDTQYF	TGTGCCACCCTGGGACAGGGCGGAGATACGCAGTATTTT
NA	TRBV11-2	TRBJ1-5	NA	CASSAYGNQPQHF	TGTGCCAGCAGCGCGTATGGTAATCAGCCCCAGCATTTT
NA	TRBV12-3/TRBV12-4	TRBJ1-2	NA	CASSFRRTQGYTF	TGTGCCAGCAGTTTTCGCAGAACCCAGGGCTACACCTTC
TRBD1	TRBV6-5	TRBJ2-7	few	CASMDRGLLYEQYF	TGTGCCAGCATGGACAGGGGGCTACTCTACGAGCAGTACTTC
NA	TRBV19	TRBJ1-5	once	CASTLGAGGYNQPQHF	TGTGCCAGTACTCTTGGGGCGGGAGGATACAATCAGCCCCAGCATTTT
TRBD2	TRBV27	TRBJ2-7	NA	CASSSPGLARDEQYF	TGTGCCAGCAGTTCCCCGGGACTAGCACGGGACGAGCAGTACTTC
TRBD2	TRBV7-9	TRBJ2-1	NA	CASTPVRGGSYNEQFF	TGTGCCAGCACTCCGGTACGGGGGGGATCTTACAATGAGCAGTTCTTC
TRBD2	TRBV10-3	TRBJ2-3	once	CAITQTSGGAADTQYF	TGTGCCATCACCCAGACTAGCGGGGGGGCGGCAGATACGCAGTATTTT
NA	TRBV12-3/TRBV12-4	TRBJ1-2	NA	CASNRDMAGGYTF	TGTGCCAGCAACCGGGACATGGCCGGCGGCTACACCTTC
TRBD2	TRBV6-5	TRBJ2-1	NA	CASRKLAGAYNEQFF	TGTGCCAGCAGGAAGCTAGCGGGAGCCTACAATGAGCAGTTCTTC
NA	TRBV6-1	TRBJ2-7	NA	CASSEIARAYEQYF	TGTGCCAGCAGTGAAATAGCCAGGGCGTACGAGCAGTACTTC
NA	TRBV5-1	TRBJ1-1	NA	CASSLTQNTEAFF	TGCGCCAGCAGCTTGACACAGAACACTGAAGCTTTCTTT
TRBD2	TRBV5-5	TRBJ2-1	NA	CASSLGLAQYNEQFF	TGTGCCAGCAGCTTGGGACTAGCGCAATACAATGAGCAGTTCTTC
NA	TRBV7-9	TRBJ1-6	NA	CASSLGPESPLHF	TGTGCCAGCAGCTTAGGACCGGAGTCACCCCTCCACTTT
TRBD2	TRBV9	TRBJ2-1	NA	CASSTSGSGDEQFF	TGTGCCAGCAGTACTAGCGGGAGTGGCGATGAGCAGTTCTTC
TRBD2	TRBV18	TRBJ2-3	NA	CASSPLSGGGTDTQYF	TGTGCCAGCTCACCGCTTAGCGGGGGGGGCACAGATACGCAGTATTTT
NA	TRBV5-3	TRBJ2-7	NA	CAPRAGRQYEQYF	TGTGCTCCACGGGCAGGAAGACAGTACGAGCAGTACTTC
NA	TRBV5-5	TRBJ2-7	NA	CASSLVERSYEQYF	TGTGCCAGCAGCTTGGTGGAGAGATCCTACGAGCAGTACTTC
NA	TRBV30	TRBJ1-5	NA	CAWSKLPGQPQHF	TGTGCCTGGAGTAAACTCCCAGGGCAGCCCCAGCATTTT
NA	TRBV3-1/TRBV3-2	TRBJ1-1	NA	CASSQRGEMDTEAFF	TGTGCCAGCAGCCAAAGGGGCGAGATGGACACTGAAGCTTTCTTT
NA	TRBV27	TRBJ2-7	NA	CASRPGVHYEQYF	TGTGCCAGCAGACCCGGGGTACACTACGAGCAGTACTTC
NA	TRBV11-2	TRBJ2-1	NA	CASSLGIVEQFF	TGTGCCAGCAGCTTAGGAATAGTTGAGCAGTTCTTC
NA	TRBV16	TRBJ1-3	NA	CASSPFGGYSGNTIYF	TGTGCCAGCAGCCCCTTTGGGGGCTACTCTGGAAACACCATATATTTT
NA	TRBV28	TRBJ1-3	few	CASSSGFSGNTIYF	TGTGCCAGCAGCTCGGGGTTCTCTGGAAACACCATATATTTT
TRBD1	TRBV5-4	TRBJ1-4	NA	CAAWDRGRLGANEKLFF	TGTGCCGCGTGGGACAGGGGGCGACTCGGGGCTAATGAAAAACTGTTTTTT
TRBD1	TRBV18	TRBJ1-2	NA	CASSRTGGNYGYTF	TGTGCCAGCTCACGGACAGGGGGAAACTATGGCTACACCTTC
NA	TRBV6-5	TRBJ2-7	NA	CASSYSGGLDYEQYF	TGTGCCAGCAGTTACTCGGGGGGACTGGATTACGAGCAGTACTTC
NA	TRBV7-9	TRBJ2-1	once	CASSNGGGHNEQFF	TGTGCCAGCAGCAACGGGGGAGGACACAATGAGCAGTTCTTC
NA	TRBV2	TRBJ2-7	NA	CASSVARGARSYEQYF	TGTGCCAGCAGTGTGGCCCGGGGGGCTCGATCCTACGAGCAGTACTTC
NA	TRBV12-3/TRBV12-4	TRBJ1-3	NA	CASGLPGNTIYF	TGTGCCAGCGGCCTCCCTGGAAACACCATATATTTT
NA	TRBV27	TRBJ1-6	NA	CASHRRGALSPLHF	TGTGCCAGCCACCGTCGGGGGGCGCTTTCACCCCTCCACTTT
TRBD1	TRBV5-3	TRBJ1-3	NA	CARSLDRAGLRDSHIGSGNTIYF	TGTGCCAGAAGCTTGGACCGGGCGGGGCTCCGGGACAGCCATATAGGCTCTGGAAACACCATATATTTT
NA	TRBV27	TRBJ1-1	NA	CASSLSRTGTEAFF	TGTGCCAGCAGTTTATCGCGGACGGGGACTGAAGCTTTCTTT
TRBD1	TRBV6-5	TRBJ1-3	NA	CASSYGTASGNTIYF	TGTGCCAGCAGTTACGGGACAGCCTCTGGAAACACCATATATTTT
NA	TRBV5-1	TRBJ1-1	NA	CASSLDPEMNTEAFF	TGCGCCAGCAGCTTGGATCCGGAGATGAACACTGAAGCTTTCTTT
TRBD2	TRBV5-1	TRBJ2-1	NA	CASLAGGPYNEQFF	TGCGCCAGCTTAGCGGGAGGGCCCTACAATGAGCAGTTCTTC
NA	TRBV6-5	TRBJ1-2	NA	CASSYSRGQNYGYTF	TGTGCCAGCAGTTACTCGCGGGGGCAGAACTATGGCTACACCTTC
NA	TRBV19	TRBJ2-1	NA	CASSIGRGYEQFF	TGTGCCAGTAGTATAGGGAGAGGCTATGAGCAGTTCTTC
NA	TRBV7-9	TRBJ1-3	NA	CASSSDISGNTIYF	TGTGCCAGCAGCTCGGACATCTCTGGAAACACCATATATTTT
NA	TRBV19	TRBJ1-5	NA	CASSIGSTHQPQHF	TGTGCCAGTAGTATAGGGTCCACACATCAGCCCCAGCATTTT
TRBD2	TRBV3-1/TRBV3-2	TRBJ2-1	NA	CASSQDYLGGPGGDEQFF	TGTGCCAGCAGCCAAGATTACCTCGGGGGGCCCGGGGGGGATGAGCAGTTCTTC
TRBD1	TRBV6-2/TRBV6-3	TRBJ1-1	NA	CASSSQGPDTEAFF	TGTGCCAGCAGTTCACAGGGGCCCGACACTGAAGCTTTCTTT
NA	TRBV27	TRBJ1-5	NA	CASSESSTGGNQPQHF	TGTGCCAGCAGTGAGAGTAGTACGGGGGGCAATCAGCCCCAGCATTTT
NA	TRBV27	TRBJ2-4	NA	CASSFRVSLAKNIQYF	TGTGCCAGCAGTTTTCGCGTTAGTCTAGCCAAAAACATTCAGTACTTC
TRBD1	TRBV27	TRBJ1-6	few	CASSWDRGYSPLHF	TGTGCCAGCAGCTGGGACAGGGGGTATTCACCCCTCCACTTT
TRBD1	TRBV29-1	TRBJ1-1	NA	CSAKQGAGDEAFF	TGCAGCGCTAAACAGGGGGCAGGTGATGAAGCTTTCTTT
TRBD1	TRBV15	TRBJ1-4	NA	CATSPHRGPNEKLFF	TGTGCCACCAGCCCCCACAGGGGACCTAATGAAAAACTGTTTTTT
TRBD2	TRBV4-2	TRBJ2-1	NA	CASSQDPGTSGINEQFF	TGTGCCAGCAGCCAAGATCCTGGGACTAGCGGGATTAATGAGCAGTTCTTC
NA	TRBV4-2	TRBJ1-2	NA	CASSQDQQDNYGYTF	TGTGCCAGCAGCCAAGACCAACAGGATAACTATGGCTACACCTTC
NA	TRBV11-2	TRBJ2-7	NA	CASSPLQARRNYEQYF	TGTGCCAGCAGCCCATTACAGGCGAGGCGAAACTACGAGCAGTACTTC